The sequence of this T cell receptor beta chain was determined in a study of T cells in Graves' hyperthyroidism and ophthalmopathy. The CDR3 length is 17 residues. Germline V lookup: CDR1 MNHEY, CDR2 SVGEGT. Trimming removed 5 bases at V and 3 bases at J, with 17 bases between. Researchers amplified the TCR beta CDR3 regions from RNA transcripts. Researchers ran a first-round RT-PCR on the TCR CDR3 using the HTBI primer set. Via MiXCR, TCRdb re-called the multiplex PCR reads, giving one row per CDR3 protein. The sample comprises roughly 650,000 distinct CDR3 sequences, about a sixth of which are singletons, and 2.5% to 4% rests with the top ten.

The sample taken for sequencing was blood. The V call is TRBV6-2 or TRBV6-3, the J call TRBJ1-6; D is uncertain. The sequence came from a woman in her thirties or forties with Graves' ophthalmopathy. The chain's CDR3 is CASSQWLSEGYNSPLHF. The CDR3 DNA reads TGTGCCAGCAGTCAGTGGCTGTCGGAGGGCTATAATTCACCCCTCCACTTT.